This T cell receptor beta chain was identified in a study of monozygotic twins with inflammatory bowel disease. Germline V gene lookup returns CDR1 SGHRS and CDR2 YFSETQ. The CDR3 is made up of 14 amino acids. The quantity of total RNA per TCR library was 3500 ng. Reanalyzing the 5' RACE reads, TCRdb keeps one entry per CDR3 protein, without DNA. This repertoire includes a few hundred thousand distinct CDR3 sequences. What was sequenced was blood. This clonotype originated in a human donor with ulcerative colitis or Crohn's disease, or a healthy co-twin of an affected twin (not recorded which). This chain links TRBV5-1 with TRBJ1-5; the TCRdb call, TRBD1, lacks DNA for checking. The CDR3 reads CASSPGTLDQPQHF.